Below, 18 T cell receptor beta chains from the same sample are listed, as sequenced in a study of T-cell reconstitution after alpha-beta-depleted transplantation in children. Preparing the TCRbeta library involved the use of unique molecular identifiers. Each CDR3 protein is one row after TCRdb ran MiXCR on the PCR reads. Among hundreds of thousands of distinct CDR3 sequences, 10% were seen once, and the ten largest hold roughly 7.1%. The sequencing used PBMCs, collected before TCRalphabeta/CD19-depleted stem cell transplant. The receptors shown here come from a boy younger than two with acute myeloid leukemia, due to receive a stem cell transplant.

This clonotype was counted at least ten times. The chain is built from TRBV4-2 and TRBJ2-7; TRBD2 matches 8 bases. Germline V gives CDR1 LGHNA, CDR2 YNFKEQ. The CDR3 sequence is 16 residues long. J lost 3 bases, V lost 3 bases, and 10 bases had no gene match. CDR3 DNA sequence: TGTGCCAGCAGCCAGGGGGCTGGCGGGAGGAACTACGAGCAGTACTTC. Amino acids: CASSQGAGGRNYEQYF.

A few counts support this clonotype. The chain joins TRBV7-9 to TRBJ2-2; D gene unclear. V was clipped by 2 bases and J by 5 bases, with 15 bases between them. The CDR3 consists of 16 residues. Germline V gene data show CDR1 as SEHNR and CDR2 as FQNEAQ (reference sequence). CDR3 DNA: TGTGCCAGCAGCTTAATGGGGTATGAAGAGACCGGGGAGCTGTTTTTT. Amino acid sequence: CASSLMGYEETGELFF.

This clonotype appeared many times. The chain combines TRBV9 with TRBJ2-7, with 12 nucleotides matching TRBD2. V lost 10 bases, J lost 4 bases, and 6 bases stayed unmatched. Looked up from germline, CDR1 is SGDLS and CDR2 is YYNGEE. The CDR3 loop spans 13 amino acids. This CDR3 reads CAGGLAGRYEQYF. The CDR3 DNA follows: TGTGCCGGAGGACTAGCGGGAAGATACGAGCAGTACTTC.

In this sample, this clonotype turned up many times. Germline and junction disagree at one end, which may indicate a read error. This chain connects TRBV5-1 to TRBJ2-7; either TRBD1 or TRBD2 may fit D (5 bases each). This CDR3 is 14 amino acids long. Germline CDR1 and CDR2: SGHRS and YFSETQ. The CDR3, as DNA: TGCGCCAGCAGCTTGGGTGGGACCTCCGACGAGCAGTACTTC. It translates to CASSLGGTSDEQYF.

In its sample, this clonotype was seen a few times. The chain links TRBV29-1 to TRBJ1-6; D unresolved. The CDR3 length is 15 residues. Germline CDR1 SQVTM, CDR2 ANQGSEA. The V gene lost 8 bases and the J gene lost 7 bases, with 21 bases spanning the gap. The CDR3 DNA follows: TGCAGCTCCGAAACCTGGAGAGGGAACAATTCACCCCTCCACTTT. Amino acids: CSSETWRGNNSPLHF.

This clonotype was found many times. This chain uses TRBV11-2 with TRBJ1-1, with D uncertain. There are 16 residues in the CDR3. Germline V gene data show CDR1 as SGHAT and CDR2 as FQNNGV. Trimming shortened V by 2 bases and J by 0 bases, and 13 bases separated the two germline ends. In DNA, the CDR3 is TGTGCCAGCAGCTTATTCCGGGAACTTTTGAACACTGAAGCTTTCTTT. Amino acids: CASSLFRELLNTEAFF. The complete variable domain, with remaining parts taken from reference TRBV11-2 and TRBJ1-1, reads EAGVAQSPRYKIIEKRQSVAFWCNPISGHATLYWYQQILGQGPKLLIQFQNNGVVDDSQLPKDRFSAERLKGVDSTLKIQPAKLEDSAVYLCASSLFRELLNTEAFFGQGTRLTVV.

This clonotype showed up many times. This chain links TRBV7-6 with TRBJ2-3; D unresolved. CDR1 and CDR2 from the germline V gene are SGHVS and FNYEAQ. The germline V and J ends were trimmed by 0 bases and 2 bases, with 9 bases remaining between them. This CDR3 spans 15 amino acids. CDR3 loop: CASSLASANTDTQYF. In DNA form, the CDR3 reads TGTGCCAGCAGCTTAGCGAGCGCGAACACAGATACGCAGTATTTT.

This clonotype was seen many times. This rearrangement joins TRBV24-1 to TRBJ1-2; D gene ambiguous. Germline CDR1 reads KGHDR; CDR2 reads SFDVKD. The germline V and J ends were trimmed by 4 bases and 4 bases, with 6 bases remaining between them. This CDR3 is 12 amino acids long. CDR3 residues: CATSEGPYGYTF. For the CDR3, the DNA is TGTGCCACCAGTGAGGGTCCCTATGGCTACACCTTC.

This clonotype was seen at least ten times. The V call is TRBV5-1, the J call TRBJ2-5; 12 nucleotides line up with TRBD2. The CDR3 covers 15 residues. The ends lost 4 bases at V and 5 bases at J; junction bases unmatched: 6. Germline V gene sequence: CDR1 SGHRS, CDR2 YFSETQ. The CDR3 coding sequence is TGCGCCAGCAGCCCGACTAGCGGGAGACTTGAGACCCAGTACTTC. Its translation: CASSPTSGRLETQYF.

This clonotype was seen at least ten times. V is TRBV10-3 and J is TRBJ1-4; no firm D call. V was cut by 4 bases and J by 0 bases, with 9 bases left in between. This CDR3 contains 15 residues. Looked up from germline, CDR1 is ENHRY and CDR2 is SYGVKD. The CDR3 sequence is CAISASGTTNEKLFF. Here the CDR3 DNA reads TGTGCCATCAGTGCCTCCGGGACAACTAATGAAAAACTGTTTTTT.

This clonotype turned up a few times. The rearrangement links TRBV20-1 to TRBJ2-1; tentative D call: TRBD2 (6 bases). The CDR3 extends over 13 amino acids. Germline V gene data show CDR1 as DFQATT and CDR2 as SNEGSKA (reference sequence). V was clipped by 3 bases and J by 6 bases, with 12 bases between them. This chain's CDR3 is CSARSQRANEQFF. The DNA of the CDR3 is TGCAGTGCTAGGTCCCAGCGGGCCAATGAGCAGTTCTTC.

This clonotype was recorded many times. The genes are TRBV11-2 and TRBJ2-7, with TRBD2 matching over 12 bases. Germline CDR1 SGHAT, CDR2 FQNNGV. The CDR3 runs to 15 residues. V trimming: 0 bases; J trimming: 7 bases; junction bases outside the gene matches: 4. DNA for the CDR3: TGTGCCAGCAGCTTAGATCTAGCGGGGGGGAGGGAGCAGTACTTC. Its translation: CASSLDLAGGREQYF.

This clonotype was picked up many times. The V gene is TRBV29-1, the J gene TRBJ2-3; D possibly uses TRBD1 or TRBD2 (5 bases each). V was trimmed by 8 bases and J by 10 bases, leaving 16 bases between them. Germline V CDR1 and CDR2: SQVTM, ANQGSEA. The CDR3 runs 11 residues. CDR3 DNA sequence: TGCAGCTCCGGGACCGGCCGCGCGCAGTATTTT. It encodes CSSGTGRAQYF.

This clonotype has ten or more counts. The chain carries TRBV7-9 and TRBJ2-2, with 8 bases aligning to TRBD1. In germline, CDR1 is SEHNR, CDR2 FQNEAQ (reference sequence). V shed 5 bases, J shed 1 base, and the junction held 3 bases outside the gene matches. This CDR3 spans 15 amino acids. The CDR3 reads CASSRTGMNTGELFF. As DNA, the CDR3 is TGTGCCAGCAGCAGGACAGGGATGAACACCGGGGAGCTGTTTTTT.

Details on this clonotype: This could be a read error, since a much larger clone is one nucleotide away. The chain employs TRBV9 and TRBJ2-1; 9 bases line up with TRBD2. The CDR3 extends over 16 amino acids. CDR1 is SGDLS and CDR2 is YYNGEE in the germline V gene. The V gene end was trimmed by 7 bases and the J gene end by 5 bases; junction bases not matched to a gene: 13. The CDR3: CASRANQREVNNEQFF. CDR3 DNA sequence: TGTGCCAGCCGCGCCAATCAGCGGGAGGTGAACAATGAGCAGTTCTTC.

A word on this clonotype: A much larger clone sits a single nucleotide away, making a read error possible. This chain's CDR3 is CASSEGYNEQLF. In DNA, the CDR3 is TGTGCCAGCAGCGAGGGGTACAATGAGCAGTTGTTC. The chain is built from TRBV6-5 and TRBJ2-1; D is perhaps TRBD1 or TRBD2 (5 bases each). The CDR3 is 12 residues long. Germline V gives CDR1 MNHEY, CDR2 SVGAGI.

Notes on this clonotype: This may be a read error, as it is one base from a much larger clone. J is TRBJ2-7 and V is TRBV4-3; D possibly corresponds to TRBD2 (6 bases). Germline CDR1 reads LGHNA; CDR2 reads YSLEER. The CDR3 consists of 14 residues. The CDR3 sequence is CASTQVGRKHEQYF. CDR3 nucleotide sequence: TGCGCCAGCACCCAAGTCGGGAGAAAACACGAGCAGTACTTC.

This clonotype was counted a few times. CDR3 DNA: TGTGCCAGCAGCTACTCGATCTATGGCTACACCTTC. Translated: CASSYSIYGYTF. The chain uses TRBV7-2 and TRBJ1-2; D uncertain. Trimming stripped 4 bases from V and 4 bases from J, with 7 bases between. Germline lookup yields CDR1 SGHTA and CDR2 FQGNSA. There are 12 residues in the CDR3.